This T cell receptor (beta chain) was recovered during a study of regulatory T cells in long-lasting Graves disease. Indicated time point: newly diagnosed GD, antithyroid drugs for less than 3 months. The TCR library used RNA extracted from PBMCs. Peripheral blood, around 9.7 milliliters per patient, was collected in EDTA tubes. CDR1 is SGDLS and CDR2 is YYNGEE in the germline V gene. The V and J ends lost 0 bases and 6 bases respectively, with 10 bases between them. The CDR3 has 14 residues. Assembly of TCR beta libraries relied on iRepertoire HTBI primers together with Arm-PCR of CDR3 regions. TCRdb redid the calling of the multiplex PCR reads with MiXCR, one entry per CDR3 protein. The data show over 350,000 distinct CDR3 sequences, about 15% seen once. This same sample was also part of a study on T cells in Graves' hyperthyroidism and ophthalmopathy.

The TCR sequence derives from a woman in her forties with Graves disease. The chain joins TRBV9 to TRBJ2-1, with unresolved D. The sequencing used peripheral blood mononuclear cells (PBMCs), collected at new diagnosis, from a patient treated with antithyroid drugs. CDR3 loop: CASSVGGTINEQFF. The CDR3 DNA reads as TGTGCCAGCAGCGTAGGGGGTACGATCAATGAGCAGTTCTTC.